The source of this TCR beta chain is a study of T cells after yellow fever vaccination. Overall study: Libraries from low-cell-number fractions were prepared with the SMART-Seq v4 Ultra Low Input RNA kit.

Regarding the study as a whole: The secondary response was weaker but peaked faster, day 5 versus 15.

The CDR3 totals 16 residues. Germline CDR1 reads LGHDT; CDR2 reads YNNKEL (reference sequence). The V and J ends lost 5 bases and 0 bases, in that order; junction bases with no gene match: 7. This clonotype was observed a handful of times. Its antigen is not known. TCRdb reprocessed the 5' RACE reads via MiXCR and lists one record per CDR3 protein. The table records hundreds of thousands of distinct CDR3 sequences, roughly 19% of them present only once. The sequence was obtained from a man aged 25-45 years who received the YFV17D yellow fever vaccine. The chain uses TRBV3-1 and TRBJ2-3; 8 bases are shared with TRBD2. Material: PBMCs, obtained 15 days after the yellow fever booster vaccination. DNA for the CDR3: TGTGCCAGCAGCAAGGTAGCGGGGACTAGCACAGATACGCAGTATTTT. This codes for CASSKVAGTSTDTQYF.